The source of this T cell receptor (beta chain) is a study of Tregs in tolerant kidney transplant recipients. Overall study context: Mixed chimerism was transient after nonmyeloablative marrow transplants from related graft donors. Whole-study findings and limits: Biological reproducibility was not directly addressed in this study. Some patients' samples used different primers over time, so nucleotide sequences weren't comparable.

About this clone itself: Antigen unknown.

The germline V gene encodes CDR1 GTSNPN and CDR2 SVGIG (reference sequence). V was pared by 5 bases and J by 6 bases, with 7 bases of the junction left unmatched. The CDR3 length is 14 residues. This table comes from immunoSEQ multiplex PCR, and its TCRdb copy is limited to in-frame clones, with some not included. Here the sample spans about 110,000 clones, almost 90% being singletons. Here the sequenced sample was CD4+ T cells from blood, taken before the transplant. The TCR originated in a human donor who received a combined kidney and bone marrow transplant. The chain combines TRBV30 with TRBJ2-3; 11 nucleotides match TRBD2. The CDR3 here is CAWGLAGRRDTQYF. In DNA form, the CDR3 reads TGTGCCTGGGGACTAGCGGGTCGAAGGGATACGCAGTATTTT.